The 20 T cell receptor beta chains given below trace back to one sample, sequenced in a study of blood T cell repertoires in COVID-19. The data were produced by immunoSEQ multiplex PCR, yet TCRdb's version contains in-frame clones alone and is incomplete. The top ten clones hold around 13% of a sample with fewer than 350,000 clones, 86% of them seen once. Specimen: peripheral blood. These receptors were collected from a woman between 65 and 79 years old with COVID-19, enrolled during active disease.

This chain joins TRBV9 and TRBJ2-2; 9 bases line up with TRBD1. V lost 8 bases, J lost 1 base, and 6 bases stayed unmatched. The germline V gene encodes CDR1 SGDLS and CDR2 YYNGEE. This CDR3 has 15 amino acids. This chain's CDR3 is CASGRDRENTGELFF. For the CDR3, the DNA is TGTGCCAGTGGACGGGACAGGGAGAACACCGGGGAGCTGTTTTTT.

Comments on this clone: Other DNA sequences within the sample encode an identical CDR3. The chain carries TRBV5-1 and TRBJ2-3; TRBD2 matches at 8 bases. Trimming cost V 4 bases and J 0 bases; bases outside gene matches: 4. The CDR3 runs to 15 residues. The germline V gene has CDR1 SGHRS and CDR2 YFSETQ. This chain's CDR3 is CASSLGLASTDTQYF. The CDR3 coding sequence is TGCGCCAGCAGCCTAGGACTAGCTAGCACAGATACGCAGTATTTT.

V is TRBV20-1 and J is TRBJ2-3; maybe TRBD1 (5 bases). Per germline, CDR1 DFQATT and CDR2 SNEGSKA (reference sequence). This CDR3 has 15 residues. Deletions cut 3 bases from V and 0 bases from J, with 13 bases between. CDR3 in DNA: TGCAGTGCTAGTGCAGGGTACCTGAGCACAGATACGCAGTATTTT. Protein product: CSASAGYLSTDTQYF.

V and J are TRBV29-1 and TRBJ2-7; TRBD1 matches at 10 bases. This CDR3 comprises 15 residues. Germline assignment: CDR1 SQVTM and CDR2 ANQGSEA. Unmatched junction bases numbered 11, after V lost 6 bases and J lost 3 bases. In nucleotides, the CDR3 is TGCAGCGTGATAACCTCCGGGACAGGGGACTACGAGCAGTACTTC. It specifies CSVITSGTGDYEQYF.

The V call is TRBV24-1, the J call TRBJ2-5; D might be TRBD1 (6 bases). Per germline, CDR1 KGHDR and CDR2 SFDVKD. Trimming shortened V by 7 bases and J by 5 bases, and 10 bases separated the two germline ends. The CDR3 spans 12 residues. CDR3 sequence reads: CATRGAGETQYF. In DNA, the CDR3 is TGTGCCACCAGGGGGGCTGGGGAGACCCAGTACTTC.

V usage is TRBV11-2 and J usage is TRBJ1-2; 8 bases align to TRBD1. Germline V gene data show CDR1 as SGHAT and CDR2 as FQNNGV. Germline trimming cut 2 bases from V and 6 bases from J; bases unmatched to any gene: 11. The CDR3 sequence is 16 residues long. The CDR3 DNA reads TGTGCCAGCAGCTTATTCGGACAGGGACAAAGGAATGGCTACACCTTC. Amino acid sequence: CASSLFGQGQRNGYTF.

This sequence joins TRBV6-5 and TRBJ1-6; D gene unclear. The length of the CDR3 is 16 residues. Trimming took 0 bases from V and 8 from J, leaving 14 bases between them. From germline, CDR1 is MNHEY and CDR2 SVGAGI. Written as DNA, the CDR3 is TGTGCCAGCAGTTACTCGATGGCGAGCGGGGATTCACCCCTCCACTTT. Translating it yields CASSYSMASGDSPLHF.

The chain recombines TRBV7-2 with TRBJ2-1; D uncertain. The CDR3 length is 12 residues. Germline V lookup: CDR1 SGHTA, CDR2 FQGNSA. V lost 4 bases to trimming and J lost 9 bases, with 10 bases between them. The CDR3 region is CASSSPPSEQFF. CDR3 nucleotides: TGTGCCAGCAGCTCCCCCCCCTCTGAGCAGTTCTTC.

The chain employs TRBV6-5 and TRBJ1-5, with D possibly TRBD1 on 6 matching bases. Deletions cut 4 bases from V and 0 bases from J, with 10 bases between. The CDR3 has 15 amino acids. In germline, CDR1 is MNHEY, CDR2 SVGAGI. CDR3 residues: CASSSTGSSNQPQHF. The CDR3, as DNA: TGTGCCAGCAGTTCCACAGGGTCTAGCAATCAGCCCCAGCATTTT.

The chain joins TRBV11-2 to TRBJ2-1; D is possibly TRBD2 (6 bases). This CDR3 has 17 residues. From germline, CDR1 is SGHAT and CDR2 FQNNGV. The ends were cut back, 5 bases at V and 5 bases at J, with 22 bases in the middle. CDR3 region: CASSVIGRGTSDNEQFF. CDR3 nucleotide sequence: TGTGCCAGCAGCGTCATCGGGCGGGGCACATCGGACAATGAGCAGTTCTTC.

CDR3 nucleotides: TGTGCCAGCACCGTTATTACAGGTTCTTACACTGAAGCTTTCTTT. Amino acid sequence: CASTVITGSYTEAFF. The rearrangement joins TRBV2 to TRBJ1-1; tentatively, D is TRBD1 (5 bases). The germline V gene encodes CDR1 SNHLY and CDR2 FYNNEI. V lost 7 bases, J lost 3 bases, and 18 bases lay in between. The CDR3 is made up of 15 amino acids.

The CDR3 sequence: CTSSPGSLNYGYTF. The CDR3 nucleotides read TGCACCAGCAGCCCGGGGTCCCTTAACTATGGCTACACCTTC. This chain connects TRBV1 to TRBJ1-2. TRBV1 is termed a pseudogene. The CDR3 has 14 amino acids.

V is TRBV7-9 and J is TRBJ2-2; TRBD1 matches 10 bases. V dropped 8 bases and J dropped 6; count of bases not matched to a gene: 9. CDR1 and CDR2 (germline): SEHNR, FQNEAQ (reference sequence). This CDR3 has 15 residues. The DNA of the CDR3 is TGTGCCAGCGTTGGGGACAGGGGACCTTCCGGGGAGCTGTTTTTT. Its protein product is CASVGDRGPSGELFF.

This chain connects TRBV9 to TRBJ2-5, with 7 bases fitting TRBD1. This CDR3 spans 16 amino acids. Germline CDR1 is SGDLS and CDR2 is YYNGEE. The junction had 16 bases not matched to a gene; V was cut back by 3 bases and J by 8 bases. CDR3 nucleotides: TGTGCCAGCAGCGCCCTAGGGACAGCCCAGAGAAGAACCCAGTACTTC. It encodes CASSALGTAQRRTQYF.

This clone was detected only once. The chain couples TRBV6-2 or TRBV6-3 to TRBJ2-2; 8 bases fit TRBD1. CDR1 and CDR2 from the germline V gene are MNHEY and SVGEGT. The CDR3 has 15 residues. Trimming cost V 4 bases and J 5 bases; bases outside gene matches: 6. The CDR3 nucleotides are TGTGCCAGCAGTTCCCGACAGGGGTATACCGGGGAGCTGTTTTTT. The encoded protein is CASSSRQGYTGELFF.

V gene TRBV12-3 or TRBV12-4 combines with J gene TRBJ1-3; weak D call: TRBD1 (5 bases). The CDR3 consists of 13 residues. The germline V and J ends were trimmed by 2 bases and 4 bases, with 6 bases remaining between them. DNA of the CDR3: TGTGCCAGCAGTTTACCAGGGGGAAACACCATATATTTT. It yields the protein CASSLPGGNTIYF.

J is TRBJ1-5 and V is TRBV5-8, with D perhaps matching TRBD1 (6 bases). V shed 0 bases and J shed 6 bases, with 10 bases lying between them. Per germline, CDR1 SGHTS and CDR2 YDEGEE. This CDR3 is built from 14 residues. Written as DNA, the CDR3 is TGTGCCAGCAGCTTGGTCCAGGGGAGTCAGCCCCAGCATTTT. Amino acid sequence: CASSLVQGSQPQHF.

The V call is TRBV6-5, the J call TRBJ2-5; 10 bases align to TRBD1. After removal of 4 bases from V and 4 bases from J, the junction contained 6 bases not matched to a gene. Germline V lookup: CDR1 MNHEY, CDR2 SVGAGI. This CDR3 contains 15 residues. CDR3 DNA: TGTGCCAGCAGTTCCCACCGGGACAGGGGAGAGACCCAGTACTTC. Its translation: CASSSHRDRGETQYF.

The J gene is TRBJ2-7, the V gene TRBV7-9, with D possibly TRBD2 on 6 matching bases. The CDR3 is made up of 14 amino acids. V dropped 5 bases and J dropped 7 bases, with 18 bases sitting between them. Germline lookup yields CDR1 SEHNR and CDR2 FQNEAQ (reference sequence). CDR3: CASSPPAPRDEQYF. The CDR3, as DNA: TGTGCCAGCAGCCCCCCAGCCCCGCGGGATGAGCAGTACTTC.

This chain joins TRBV7-3 and TRBJ1-3; TRBD1 might be the D (5 bases). The germline V and J ends were trimmed by 5 bases and 4 bases, with 9 bases remaining between them. The CDR3 has 13 amino acids. Germline V CDR1 and CDR2: SGHTA, FQGTGA. The CDR3 protein is CASSPRQGNTIYF. The DNA for the CDR3 is TGTGCCAGCAGCCCCCGACAGGGAAACACCATATATTTT.